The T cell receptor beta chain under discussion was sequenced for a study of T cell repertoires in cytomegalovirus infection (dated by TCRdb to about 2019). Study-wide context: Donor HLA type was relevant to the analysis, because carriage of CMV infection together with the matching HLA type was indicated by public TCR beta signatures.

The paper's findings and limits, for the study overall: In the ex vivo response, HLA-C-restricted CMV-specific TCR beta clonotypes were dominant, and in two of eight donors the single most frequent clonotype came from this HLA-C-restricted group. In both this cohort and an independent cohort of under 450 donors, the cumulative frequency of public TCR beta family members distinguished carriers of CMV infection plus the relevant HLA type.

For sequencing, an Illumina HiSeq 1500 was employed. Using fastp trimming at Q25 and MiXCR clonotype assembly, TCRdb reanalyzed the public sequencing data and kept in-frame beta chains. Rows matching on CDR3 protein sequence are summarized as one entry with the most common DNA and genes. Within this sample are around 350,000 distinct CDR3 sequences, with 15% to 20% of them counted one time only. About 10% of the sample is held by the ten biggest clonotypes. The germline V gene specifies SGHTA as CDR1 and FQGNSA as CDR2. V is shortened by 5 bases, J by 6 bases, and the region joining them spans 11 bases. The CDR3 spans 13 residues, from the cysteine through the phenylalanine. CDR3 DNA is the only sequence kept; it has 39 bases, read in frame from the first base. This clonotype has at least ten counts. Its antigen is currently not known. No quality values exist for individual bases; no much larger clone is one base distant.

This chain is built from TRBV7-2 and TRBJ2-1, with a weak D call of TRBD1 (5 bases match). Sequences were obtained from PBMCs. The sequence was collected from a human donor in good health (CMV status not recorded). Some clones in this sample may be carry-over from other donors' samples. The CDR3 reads CASSRPGFNEQFF. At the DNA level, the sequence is TGTGCCAGCAGCCGACCAGGGTTCAATGAGCAGTTCTTC.